This TCR beta chain originates from a study of cytomegalovirus exposure and HLA in healthy donors (dated by TCRdb to the late 2010s). Regarding the study in general: In an earlier analysis of around 540 of the donors, 250 to 350 Gb of sequence data and approximately 100 million unique TCR beta sequences from approximately 180 million T cells were reported. HLA typing included class I and class II loci at four-digit resolution. The study used immunosequencing to profile the T cell repertoires of several hundred subjects and linked those repertoires to cytomegalovirus serostatus. To predict cytomegalovirus infection status, the study brought together high-throughput TCR immunosequencing, statistical association of individual TCRs with disease status, and machine learning. To decide whether each TCR beta V gene segment behaved as functional or pseudogenic, an earlier analysis of some 540 of the donors relied on high-throughput TCR beta sequencing. All discovery cohort repertoires had been generated on a single sequencing platform. An early release covering about 600 HLA-typed donors comprised roughly 300 gigabases of sequencing data and tens of millions of unique TCR sequences. Among some 400 genotyped donors of the cohort, an average of around 250,000 unique TCR beta nucleotide sequences was sequenced per donor, of which 15% to 20% were non-productive. In a later analysis, previously published TCR beta repertoires from roughly 710 donors were re-analyzed and high-resolution HLA genotyping was added so that TCR occurrence patterns could be studied. In the later analysis, no new phenotypic data were used to find candidate immune exposures; instead, reliance was placed on TCR beta sequences and their occurrence across donors. The study aimed to test whether cataloging public T cell receptors could reveal signatures of past pathogen exposure. A later genetic analysis used genome-wide SNP genotypes for about three fifths of the 666 donors, treating that subset as a discovery cohort. Several DR-DQ haplotypes were treated as single units for association and clustering because of strong linkage in the cohort. Donor age, sex, ethnicity and CMV serostatus were collected together with the repertoire data. Of the roughly 400 genotyped donors, over 80% were placed in the genetic ancestry cluster associated with self-reported Caucasian donors. Along with the approximately 620-subject first cohort, a separate validation cohort of 120 different subjects was used. The number of typed donors differed by locus: about 620-640 for A, B, C, DRB1 and DQB1; 500 to 550 for DQA1; 606 for DPA1; and around 490 for DPB1.

Libraries were built with the immunoSEQ multiplex PCR assay. For the multiplex PCR, a mixture combining 60 forward primers for TCR Vbeta segments and 13 reverse primers for TCR Jbeta segments was used. The CDR3 region of rearranged TCR beta genes was amplified from genomic DNA with a multiplex PCR assay. Amplified TCR beta libraries were sequenced as 87-base-pair reads on the Illumina HiSeq System. Per the source publication's procedure: A later analysis counted about 80 million unique TCR beta chains across the 666 repertoires, and some 11 million of these chains were shared by at least two donors. Raw reads were error-corrected and collapsed into unique sequences by a nearest-neighbor algorithm in which closely related sequences were merged to remove PCR and sequencing errors. To assign V, D and J gene segments, CDR3 sequences were aligned to IMGT reference sequences. For a sequence to be retained, at least a six-nucleotide match to both a V gene segment and a J gene segment was required. Rearrangements were classified as productive when the CDR3 lacked stop codons and remained in frame with V and J, and all other rearrangements were classified as non-productive. Following IMGT convention, CDR3 was defined as the stretch from the second conserved V-encoded cysteine up to the conserved J-encoded phenylalanine. Sequences without an unambiguous match to a single V gene segment were excluded from the earlier analysis of about 630 of the donors. An earlier analysis of almost 600 of the donors classified V segments as functional when productive rearrangements were above 56.7% and as segregating when the standard deviation between donors was above 5%. A statistical classification framework was built for diagnosing cytomegalovirus status from the catalog of TCR beta chain sequences. A later analysis assigned V and J genes by comparing TCR nucleotide sequences with IMGT/GENE-DB human TR gene sequences. Using the TCRdist pipeline, a later analysis assigned CDR3 sequences along with most-parsimonious VDJ recombination scenarios. In a later analysis, every TCR beta chain was defined by the combination of its CDR3 amino acid sequence and its V-gene family, and reads without a unique V-gene family were dropped. As a way to deal with suspected cross-contamination and a sequencing artifact, a later analysis dropped 592 nucleotide sequences that were highly shared and had low generation probability. A later analysis calculated a clonal expansion index for each public chain from normalized within-repertoire ranks of inferred template counts. A later analysis computed generation probabilities with a VDJ recombination model fitted to out-of-frame rearrangements, and checked the results against IGoR. In a later analysis, hypergeometric tests were used to score TCR-TCR, TCR-HLA and TCR-CMV co-occurrence, with a repertoire-size bias correction applied to TCR pairs. In a later analysis, false discovery rates were estimated by permuting HLA or CMV assignments 20 times. In a later analysis, co-occurring TCRs were grouped with DBSCAN, and TCRdist sequence similarity was added when clustering was performed within HLA-allele-positive subsets. Repertoires with fewer than 30,000 or more than 120,000 public chains, plus five repertoires with anomalous nucleotide sharing, were excluded from co-occurrence clustering. As stored in TCRdb, this immuneACCESS dataset retains in-frame rearrangements with V and J assigned. A fraction of the clones does not appear; measured against another copy, unresolved V genes explain less than half of the discrepancy, and the remainder lacks a known reason. That table furnishes V, J and clone size, whereas the DNA furnished D and trimming. The data table for this sample lists approximately 43,000 clones. In total, the top ten clones hold over 1.5% of the sample.

Comments on this clone: Its antigen has not been determined.

Germline trimming amounts to 3 bases on V and 3 bases on J, with 3 as the count of junction bases outside the gene matches. Counted from cysteine to phenylalanine, this CDR3 has 14 amino acids. Only the CDR3 DNA is retained, 42 bases long and in frame from the first base. The germline V gene yields KGHSH for CDR1 and LQKENI for CDR2. Study-wide conclusions, independent of this receptor: Roughly uniform sequencing depth across donors was assumed in presence/absence analyses, although this assumption may not hold. Correlated functional status among segregating V segments might be attributable to linkage disequilibrium, but an unknown experimental factor could not be ruled out. Roughly 15 rarely observed V segments, including chromosome 9 orphons, were excluded from the earlier analysis of almost 600 of the donors because counts were too low. Because some donors lacked HLA typing at each locus, the association tests relied only on the typed subset. A later genetic analysis associated a missense DCLRE1C variant with V-gene and J-gene trimming of TCR beta chains, and an independent cohort replicated the association. While some public TCRs were present in many individuals, most TCR sequences turned up only very rarely across donors. A few of the identified cytomegalovirus-associated TCR beta chains were confirmed in vitro to be specific for cytomegalovirus antigens. In a later analysis, several top co-occurrence clusters were reported to appear linked to parvovirus B19, influenza, CMV and Epstein-Barr virus. In an earlier analysis of approximately 600 of the donors, most TCR beta V segments were observed in productive rearrangements about 87% or about 30% of the time, broadly matching IMGT annotations. CMV serostatus was the only immune exposure information available for the cohort. When HLA alleles, especially DR and DQ, strongly co-occurred, TCR associations were difficult to assign to individual alleles. In a later analysis, TCR association rates were found to vary across HLA loci, with the most associated TCRs seen for DRB1 alleles and the fewest for HLA-C alleles. A further reported finding was that TCR beta sequences accurately predicted the HLA-A and HLA-B alleles for most subjects in the first cohort. Only TCR beta chains were sequenced in this cohort, and the absence of alpha or paired-chain data limited detectable features. In a later analysis, HLA-associated TCR beta chains were found to be more clonally expanded and to have lower generation probabilities than equally common non-associated chains. In the study, approximately 150 TCR beta chains were listed as associated with cytomegalovirus. Cytomegalovirus status was reported to be diagnosed by the classifier with high specificity and sensitivity in both the original and validation cohorts. Specific HLA alleles were associated with 15,000 to 20,000 TCR beta sequences at a false discovery rate of 0.05 in a later analysis. The authors suggested that the approach could potentially be generalized to other disease states and immunological phenotypes. The 87-base-pair reads could not distinguish some IMGT-functional V segments, including TRBV6-2 and TRBV6-3, so those segments were excluded. A group of highly shared sequence variants was considered likely to be a technical artifact of the sequencing pipeline. A later genetic analysis reported fewer N-insertions in productive TCRs among donors in an Asian-associated ancestry cluster than the roughly 690-donor mean. Most CMV-associated TCR beta chains appeared to be HLA-restricted in a later analysis, and the HLA associations seemed to be driven largely by CMV exposure.

The cohort was made up of roughly 670 healthy bone marrow donors. At the time of sampling, all cohort members were nominally healthy, though unrecorded immune exposures were likely present. The donor tested CMV seronegative, placing the donor among the 350 to 400 seronegative members of the cohort. A peripheral blood sample was provided by each donor, and peripheral blood mononuclear cells were used for TCR beta sequencing. Genomic DNA was extracted from the blood cell samples with the Qiagen DNeasy Blood Extraction Kit. The rearrangement combines TRBV18 with TRBJ1-1; the central 8 bases match TRBD1. This TCR came from a woman aged 25 to 45 in good health and CMV-seronegative. The specimen sequenced was PBMCs. The bases are TGTGCCAGCTCACCTTCAGGGGGCGACACTGAAGCTTTCTTT. This codes for CASSPSGGDTEAFF.